This TCR beta chain derives from a study of control samples from healthy donors and cancer patients. Only in-frame clones appear in the TCRdb table, and some are missing; sequencing was by immunoSEQ multiplex PCR. The table records some 140,000 clones, approximately 90% of them present only once. This clonotype was sampled from a woman in her thirties in good health. Sequenced material: blood.

The CDR3 protein is CASSLFRGVYSNQPQHF. CDR3 nucleotide sequence: TGTGCCAGCAGCTTGTTCAGGGGCGTTTATAGCAATCAGCCCCAGCATTTT. The genes are TRBV5-6 and TRBJ1-5; possible D gene TRBD1, 6 bases. The CDR3 totals 17 residues. The germline V gene encodes CDR1 SGHDT and CDR2 YYEEEE. With 1 base removed from V and 0 bases from J, the gap between germline ends came to 14 bases.